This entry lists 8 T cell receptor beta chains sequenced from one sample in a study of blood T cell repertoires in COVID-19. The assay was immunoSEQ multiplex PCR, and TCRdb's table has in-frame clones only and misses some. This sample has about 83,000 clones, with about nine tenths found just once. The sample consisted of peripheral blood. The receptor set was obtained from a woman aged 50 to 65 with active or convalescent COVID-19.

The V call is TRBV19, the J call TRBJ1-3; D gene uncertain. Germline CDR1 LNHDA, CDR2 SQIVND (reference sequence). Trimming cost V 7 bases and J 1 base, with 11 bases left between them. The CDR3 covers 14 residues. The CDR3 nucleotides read TGTGCCAGTACCTCCTTACAATCTGGAAACACCATATATTTT. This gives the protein CASTSLQSGNTIYF.

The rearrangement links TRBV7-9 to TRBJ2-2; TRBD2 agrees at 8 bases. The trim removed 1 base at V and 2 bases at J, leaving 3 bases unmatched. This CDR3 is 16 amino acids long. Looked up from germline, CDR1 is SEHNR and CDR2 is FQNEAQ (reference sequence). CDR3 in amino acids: CASSLGSGRNTGELFF. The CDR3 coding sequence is TGTGCCAGCAGCTTAGGAAGCGGGAGAAACACCGGGGAGCTGTTTTTT.

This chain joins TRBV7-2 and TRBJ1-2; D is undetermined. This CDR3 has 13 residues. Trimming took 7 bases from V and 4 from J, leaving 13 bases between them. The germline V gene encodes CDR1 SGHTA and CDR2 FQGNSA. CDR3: CASTTTEPYGYTF. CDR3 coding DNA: TGTGCCAGCACCACCACAGAGCCCTATGGCTACACCTTC.

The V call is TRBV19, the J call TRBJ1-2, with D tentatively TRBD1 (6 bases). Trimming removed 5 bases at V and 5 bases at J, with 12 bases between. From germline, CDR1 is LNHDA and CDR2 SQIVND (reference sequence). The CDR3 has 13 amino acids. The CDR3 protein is CASSSRQVYGYTF. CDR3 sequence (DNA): TGTGCCAGTAGTTCCAGACAGGTTTATGGCTACACCTTC.

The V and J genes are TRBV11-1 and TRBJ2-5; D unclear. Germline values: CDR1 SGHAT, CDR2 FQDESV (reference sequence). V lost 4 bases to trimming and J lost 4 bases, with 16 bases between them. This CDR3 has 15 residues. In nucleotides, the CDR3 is TGTGCCAGCAGCTCCCCGTCAGCAGGAATAGAGACCCAGTACTTC. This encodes CASSSPSAGIETQYF.

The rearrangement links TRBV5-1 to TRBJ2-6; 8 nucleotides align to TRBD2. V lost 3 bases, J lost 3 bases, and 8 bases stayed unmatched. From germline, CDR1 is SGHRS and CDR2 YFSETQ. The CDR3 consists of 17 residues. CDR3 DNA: TGCGCCAGCAGCTGGTCCGGACTAGCTAGTGGGGCCAACGTCCTGACTTTC. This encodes CASSWSGLASGANVLTF.

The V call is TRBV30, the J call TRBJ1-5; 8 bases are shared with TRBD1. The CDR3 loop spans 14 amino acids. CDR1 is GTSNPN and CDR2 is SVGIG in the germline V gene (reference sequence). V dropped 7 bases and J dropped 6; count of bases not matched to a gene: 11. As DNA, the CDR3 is TGTGCCTATTCAACAGGGGGTTTAAGTCAGCCCCAGCATTTT. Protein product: CAYSTGGLSQPQHF.

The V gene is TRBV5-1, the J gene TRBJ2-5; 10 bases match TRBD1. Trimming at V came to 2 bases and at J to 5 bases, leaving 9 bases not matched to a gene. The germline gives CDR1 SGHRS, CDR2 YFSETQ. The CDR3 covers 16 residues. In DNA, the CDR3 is TGCGCCAGCAGCTTCGGGGGGACAGGGGTCGAGGAGACCCAGTACTTC. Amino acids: CASSFGGTGVEETQYF.